The rows below give T cell receptor beta chains drawn from one sample of a study of cytomegalovirus exposure and HLA in healthy donors. Method: immunoSEQ multiplex PCR; TCRdb's copy keeps in-frame clones and lacks some. The sample gives roughly 150,000 clones, under 85% of which show up once; 5% to 5.5% is in the top ten. Sequencing input: PBMCs. These receptors were obtained from a woman aged 18-30 years in good health and CMV-seropositive. Both conserved end residues are part of each CDR3. The order of the fields is V gene, D gene, J gene, clone size, CDR3 DNA, CDR3 protein. A D gene is named only where the DNA matches it firmly. Clone size, where shown, is once, few, many, or a class for clones that have expanded.

TRBV7-2	TRBD1	TRBJ2-7	-	TGTGCCAGCAGCGTCGACAGGGGAAGCTCCTACGAGCAGTACTTC	CASSVDRGSSYEQYF
TRBV7-2	TRBD2	TRBJ2-2	-	TGTGCCAGCAGCGACAGAGCGGGGGCCTTCACCGGGGAGCTGTTTTTT	CASSDRAGAFTGELFF
TRBV9	TRBD1	TRBJ1-3	few	TGTGCCAGCAGCACCGCACAGGGGATCTCTGGAAACACCATATATTTT	CASSTAQGISGNTIYF
TRBV30	-	TRBJ1-1	-	TGTGCCTGGATAGGAGAAGCTGGTTTAGGTGAAGCTTTCTTT	CAWIGEAGLGEAFF
TRBV5-1	-	TRBJ1-6	once	TGCGCCAGCAGCTCGTACAGGGATGGGTCCGCAAAGAGCAATTCACCCCTCCACTTT	CASSSYRDGSAKSNSPLHF
TRBV4-2	TRBD1	TRBJ1-1	few	TGTGCCAGCAGCACAGACAGGGGGATGCGTGCTTTCTTT	CASSTDRGMRAFF
TRBV29-1	TRBD2	TRBJ2-1	-	TGCAGCGTGCAACGGGGGGGCCAATACAATGAGCAGTTCTTC	CSVQRGGQYNEQFF
TRBV7-2	TRBD1	TRBJ1-4	-	TGTGCCAGCAGCAACGACAGGGGTACGAGTGAAAAACTGTTTTTT	CASSNDRGTSEKLFF
TRBV5-5	-	TRBJ1-2	-	TGTGCCAGCAGCTTGGATGTAAACTATGGCTACACCTTC	CASSLDVNYGYTF
TRBV7-2	-	TRBJ1-2	-	TGTGCCAGCAGCTTGGATCAGGGGAACTATGGCTACACCTTC	CASSLDQGNYGYTF
TRBV29-1	-	TRBJ2-5	-	TGCAGCGTTGTATCGCCAATGGGGGGGACCCAGTACTTC	CSVVSPMGGTQYF
TRBV4-3	TRBD1	TRBJ1-1	-	TGCGCCAGCACTCCCGGGACAGGGAGTGGCACTGAAGCTTTCTTT	CASTPGTGSGTEAFF
TRBV4-2	TRBD1	TRBJ1-1	-	TGTGCCAGCAGCCAAACGGACAGGGGGCCTGTGGACACTGAAGCTTTCTTT	CASSQTDRGPVDTEAFF
TRBV28	TRBD2	TRBJ2-1	-	TGTGCCAGCAGTTTCTCTAGCGGGGGCGGGCAGTTCTTC	CASSFSSGGGQFF
TRBV5-1	TRBD1	TRBJ1-2	-	TGCGCCAGCAGCTTGGACTCAGGGGGTTACTATGGCTACACCTTC	CASSLDSGGYYGYTF
TRBV29-1	TRBD2	TRBJ2-1	-	TGCAGCGTCGTAACTAGCGGGGGACCATATGAGCAGTTCTTC	CSVVTSGGPYEQFF
TRBV13	-	TRBJ2-7	-	TGTGCCAGCAGCCCAGTAACTACCGGGGGCTACGAGCAGTACTTC	CASSPVTTGGYEQYF
TRBV9	TRBD1	TRBJ1-1	-	TGTGCCAGCAGCGTAGGGACAGGGGATGGTGAAGCTTTCTTT	CASSVGTGDGEAFF
TRBV2	TRBD1	TRBJ1-1	-	TGTGCCAGCAGTGAAGCGCTTCCGTGGCAGGGGGAGTATTGGTCTTTCTTT	CASSEALPWQGEYWSFF
TRBV7-9	-	TRBJ1-1	-	TGTGCCAGCAGCTTAGGAGGAGAAGCTTTCTTT	CASSLGGEAFF
TRBV5-4	TRBD2	TRBJ2-3	few	TGTGCCAGCAGCCCGACCCTAGCGGGCCTCACGGATACGCAGTATTTT	CASSPTLAGLTDTQYF
TRBV18	-	TRBJ1-4	-	TGTGCCAGCTCCCCTCGATTCGGAGAGCGAGAAAATGAAAAACTGTTTTTT	CASSPRFGERENEKLFF
TRBV19	TRBD1	TRBJ2-3	-	TGTGCCAGTAGGGGCGCTCGGGGGTCTGGGACAGGAGTTGGGCCTGGGGATACGCAGTATTTT	CASRGARGSGTGVGPGDTQYF
TRBV19	-	TRBJ1-4	-	TGTGCCAGTAGCGCGGGCTCAAGTAATGAAAAACTGTTTTTT	CASSAGSSNEKLFF
TRBV2	TRBD1	TRBJ2-7	-	TGTGCCAGCCGCTCTGGGGGACAGGGGGCCATGGAGCAGTACTTC	CASRSGGQGAMEQYF
TRBV6-6	TRBD2	TRBJ2-3	-	TGTGCCAGCAGTCGGACTAGTTCAGCCACAGATACGCAGTATTTT	CASSRTSSATDTQYF
TRBV7-6	-	TRBJ2-1	few	TGTGCCAGCAGCTTAGCAGAGGGTTCCTACAATGAGCAGTTCTTC	CASSLAEGSYNEQFF
TRBV2	-	TRBJ1-2	-	TGTGCCAGCAGAAACTATCGGACAGATGGCTACACCTTC	CASRNYRTDGYTF
TRBV5-4	-	TRBJ2-1	-	TGTGCCAGCAGCTTCTCCAGGGATGGGGGCGATGAGCAGTTCTTC	CASSFSRDGGDEQFF
TRBV14	TRBD1	TRBJ2-5	-	TGTGCCAGCAGCCAACAAATTGGGACAGGGGGCGCGGAGACCCAGTACTTC	CASSQQIGTGGAETQYF
TRBV7-3	TRBD1	TRBJ2-5	-	TGTGCCAGCAGCTTAAACGGGGACAGCCAAGAGACCCAGTACTTC	CASSLNGDSQETQYF
TRBV18	TRBD1	TRBJ1-1	-	TGTGCCAGCTCACAAACGACAGGGGGCTTCACTGAAGCTTTCTTT	CASSQTTGGFTEAFF
TRBV6-6	-	TRBJ1-1	-	TGTGCCAGCAGTTTCAGGGGACGGACTGAAGCTTTCTTT	CASSFRGRTEAFF
TRBV29-1	-	TRBJ1-1	-	TGCAGCGTTGAAGATCAAGGACATTACCTCATGAACACTGAAGCTTTCTTT	CSVEDQGHYLMNTEAFF
TRBV7-2	-	TRBJ2-3	-	TGTGCCAGCAGCCCCGACTCGACAGCAAAGTATTTT	CASSPDSTAKYF
TRBV6-1	-	TRBJ1-6	few	TGTGCCAGCAGCCCCATTGAGAACTCACCCCTCCACTTT	CASSPIENSPLHF
TRBV7-9	-	TRBJ1-6	few	TGTGCCAGCAGCCTACGAGGAAGCTCCTATAATTCACCCCTCCACTTT	CASSLRGSSYNSPLHF
TRBV5-1	TRBD2	TRBJ2-3	few	TGCGCCAGCAGCTTGTGGACTAGCGGGGCAGATACGCAGTATTTT	CASSLWTSGADTQYF
TRBV5-8	TRBD1	TRBJ2-1	-	TGTGCCAGCAGCACCGGACAGGCTTGGAGTGAGCAGTTCTTC	CASSTGQAWSEQFF
TRBV2	TRBD2	TRBJ2-7	-	TGTGCCAGCAGGGATGTCCGGGAGGGAACCTACGAGCAGTACTTC	CASRDVREGTYEQYF
TRBV2	-	TRBJ2-7	-	TGTGCCAGCCACGGTGTTAGCGGAACGACCTACGAGCAGTACTTC	CASHGVSGTTYEQYF
TRBV29-1	TRBD1	TRBJ2-5	-	TGCAGCGTTGAGGACAGGGCGGTGACCCAGTACTTC	CSVEDRAVTQYF
TRBV6-5	-	TRBJ1-2	-	TGTGCCAGCATCTCGTCTAACTATGGCTACACCTTC	CASISSNYGYTF